This passage covers 23 T cell receptor beta chains from one sample sequenced in a study of PD-L1 blockade in urothelial cancer. Time point specified: pretreatment peripheral blood. Clones were sequenced by immunoSEQ multiplex PCR, and TCRdb holds only the in-frame ones, with some missing. Found here are under 95,000 clones, roughly 89% of them singletons; the top ten hold roughly 1.9%. The sample consisted of PBMCs, taken around atezolizumab (anti-PD-L1) treatment. The receptors here all came from a man aged 55 to 70 with urothelial cancer.

The chain couples TRBV12-5 to TRBJ2-3; TRBD2 matches at 10 bases. Germline loops: CDR1 LGHNT, CDR2 FRNRAP. J gave up 3 bases and V 0 bases, and 6 bases lay outside the gene matches. CDR3 length: 17 amino acids. In DNA form, the CDR3 reads TGTGCTAGTGGTTTGGTAGTGCTAGCGGGGGAAACAGATACGCAGTATTTT. Amino acids: CASGLVVLAGETDTQYF. The whole variable domain, filled in from reference TRBV12-5 and TRBJ2-3, reads DARVTQTPRHKVTEMGQEVTMRCQPILGHNTVFWYRQTMMQGLELLAYFRNRAPLDDSGMPKDRFSAEMPDATLATLKIQPSEPRDSAVYFCASGLVVLAGETDTQYFGPGTRLTVL.

The CDR3 bases are TGCAGCGCCAACAGGGGCTCAGACGAGCAGTACTTC. Translating it yields CSANRGSDEQYF. The chain links TRBV29-1 to TRBJ2-7; TRBD1 agrees at 7 bases. V dropped 7 bases and J dropped 5; count of bases not matched to a gene: 8. The CDR3 loop spans 12 amino acids. Germline V CDR1 and CDR2: SQVTM, ANQGSEA.

CDR3 DNA sequence: TGTGCCAGCAGGGGACAGGGCCCATCCTACGAGCAGTACTTC. This translates into CASRGQGPSYEQYF. V and J are TRBV6-1 and TRBJ2-7; 9 bases align to TRBD1. There are 14 residues in the CDR3. Per the germline V gene, CDR1 is MNHNS and CDR2 is SASEGT. Germline trimming cut 6 bases from V and 1 base from J; bases unmatched to any gene: 4.

V gene TRBV4-1 combines with J gene TRBJ2-7, with 8 nucleotides matching TRBD1. In germline, CDR1 is MGHRA, CDR2 YSYEKL. The CDR3 is 16 amino acids. J lost 2 bases, V lost 4 bases, and 10 bases had no gene match. Here the CDR3 reads CASSLNPGTGTYEQYF. Here the CDR3 DNA reads TGCGCCAGCAGCCTTAACCCCGGGACAGGTACCTACGAGCAGTACTTC.

The chain employs TRBV6-5 and TRBJ1-6; no reliable D call. The CDR3 is 13 amino acids. V lost 5 bases and J lost 9, with 11 bases in between. CDR1 and CDR2 (germline): MNHEY, SVGAGI. CDR3 coding DNA: TGTGCCAGCAGTGAATGGGGAGCTTCACCCCTCCACTTT. Its protein product is CASSEWGASPLHF.

V is TRBV10-3 and J is TRBJ2-2, with 9 nucleotides matching TRBD1. J gave up 5 bases and V 9 bases, and 7 bases lay outside the gene matches. This CDR3 spans 14 amino acids. Germline V gives CDR1 ENHRY, CDR2 SYGVKD. The CDR3 nucleotides are TGTGCCATTGCGACAGGGGGTAGTACCGGGGAGCTGTTTTTT. The encoded protein is CAIATGGSTGELFF.

The genes are TRBV7-6 and TRBJ2-2, with D possibly matching TRBD1 (6 bases). The CDR3 sequence is 16 residues long. Germline CDR1 SGHVS, CDR2 FNYEAQ. Trimming took off 2 bases at V and 2 bases at J, with 12 bases between the two ends. This chain's CDR3 is CASSLFQGRNTGELFF. CDR3 coding DNA: TGTGCCAGCAGCTTATTCCAGGGGAGAAACACCGGGGAGCTGTTTTTT.

J is TRBJ1-2 and V is TRBV27; tentatively, D is TRBD1 (6 bases). V was clipped by 6 bases and J by 6 bases, with 17 bases between them. The CDR3 has 14 residues. Looked up from germline, CDR1 is MNHEY and CDR2 is SMNVEV (reference sequence). The DNA for the CDR3 is TGTGCCAGCAGCCTGAACAGGGCCCTGGATGGCTACACCTTC. Protein sequence: CASSLNRALDGYTF.

The chain uses TRBV6-6 and TRBJ1-1; TRBD1 aligns across 10 bases. From germline, CDR1 is MNHNY and CDR2 SVGAGI (reference sequence). This CDR3 has 15 amino acids. Trimming at V came to 4 bases and at J to 9 bases, leaving 11 bases not matched to a gene. For the CDR3, the DNA is TGTGCCAGCAGTTGGACAGGGGGAGCTGTCGATCAAGCTTTCTTT. Protein sequence: CASSWTGGAVDQAFF.

This sequence joins TRBV14 and TRBJ1-4, with D possibly TRBD1 on 5 matching bases. Germline values: CDR1 SGHDN, CDR2 FVKESK. This CDR3 has 13 residues. The V end lost 6 bases, the J end lost 8 bases, and 13 bases lay between the germline ends. CDR3 coding DNA: TGTGCCAGCAGTCTCAGGCAGGGAGAAAAACTGTTTTTT. Translation: CASSLRQGEKLFF.

V usage is TRBV18 and J usage is TRBJ2-7; D is undetermined. Germline CDR1 and CDR2: KGHSH and LQKENI. There are 13 residues in the CDR3. The V and J ends lost 3 bases and 2 bases respectively, with 8 bases between them. The CDR3 region has the DNA TGTGCCAGCTCACCCGAGCAAACCTACGAGCAGTACTTC. It encodes CASSPEQTYEQYF. The full variable domain, its missing parts supplied by reference TRBV18 and TRBJ2-7, is NAGVMQNPRHLVRRRGQEARLRCSPMKGHSHVYWYRQLPEEGLKFMVYLQKENIIDESGMPKERFSAEFPKEGPSILRIQQVVRGDSAAYFCASSPEQTYEQYFGPGTRLTVT.

This chain links TRBV7-9 with TRBJ2-1; 12 bases are a match to TRBD2. Unmatched junction bases numbered 8, after V lost 2 bases and J lost 6 bases. Germline loops: CDR1 SEHNR, CDR2 FQNEAQ (reference sequence). The CDR3 length is 17 residues. The CDR3 here is CASSLNSLAGGPNEQFF. As DNA, the CDR3 is TGTGCCAGCAGCTTAAATAGTCTAGCGGGGGGGCCCAATGAGCAGTTCTTC.

The chain uses TRBV19 and TRBJ2-7, with TRBD2 matching over 7 bases. This CDR3 has 17 amino acids. CDR1 is LNHDA, CDR2 SQIVND, per germline (reference sequence). The V segment lost 5 bases and the J segment 1 base; nucleotides outside the gene matches: 14. The CDR3 DNA reads TGTGCCAGTAGTGTCCACCTCACCGGGACTAATTCCTACGAGCAGTACTTC. It yields the protein CASSVHLTGTNSYEQYF.

The gene calls are TRBV7-8 and TRBJ2-1; D is ambiguous. This CDR3 has 15 amino acids. The germline V gene has CDR1 SGHVS and CDR2 FQNEAQ. Deletions cut 5 bases from V and 4 bases from J, with 15 bases between. The CDR3 is CASSPPEKTYNEQFF. CDR3 DNA sequence: TGTGCCAGCAGCCCCCCCGAAAAAACATACAATGAGCAGTTCTTC.

This rearrangement joins TRBV28 to TRBJ1-2; 8 positions match TRBD1. The CDR3 runs 16 residues. The J segment lost 8 bases and the V segment lost 5 bases, leaving 16 bases of the junction unmatched. CDR1 MDHEN and CDR2 SYDVKM come from the germline V gene. The chain's CDR3 is CASSGGGTGRSRGYTF. The CDR3 nucleotides are TGTGCCAGCAGTGGGGGGGGGACAGGTCGGTCTCGGGGCTACACCTTC.

This chain uses TRBV12-5 with TRBJ1-1; D remains ambiguous. The CDR3 consists of 13 residues. The germline CDR1 and CDR2 sequences are LGHNT and FRNRAP. With 1 base removed from V and 4 bases from J, the gap between germline ends came to 7 bases. The chain's CDR3 is CASGLEPSTEAFF. CDR3 sequence (DNA): TGTGCTAGTGGTTTGGAACCGAGCACTGAAGCTTTCTTT.

The chain joins TRBV7-6 to TRBJ1-4; 8 positions match TRBD1. The CDR3 extends over 16 amino acids. The V gene's germline CDR1 is SGHVS and CDR2 FNYEAQ. After removal of 2 bases from V and 8 bases from J, the junction contained 10 bases not matched to a gene. The CDR3 spells CASSLTGAGGAEKLFF. The CDR3, as DNA: TGTGCCAGCAGCTTAACGGGGGCAGGGGGCGCGGAAAAACTGTTTTTT.

The rearrangement links TRBV27 to TRBJ2-5; D is perhaps TRBD2 (5 bases). This CDR3 has 15 residues. Germline V CDR1 and CDR2: MNHEY, SMNVEV (reference sequence). V was trimmed by 5 bases and J by 5 bases, leaving 18 bases between them. The CDR3 loop reads CASSLSGGVWETQYF. DNA of the CDR3: TGTGCCAGCAGTCTCTCAGGAGGCGTTTGGGAGACCCAGTACTTC.

The chain links TRBV5-8 to TRBJ2-7, with 9 bases aligning to TRBD1. CDR3 length: 16 amino acids. The germline V gene has CDR1 SGHTS and CDR2 YDEGEE. Unmatched junction bases numbered 9, after V lost 0 bases and J lost 5 bases. The CDR3, as DNA: TGTGCCAGCAGCTTGGGGAGGGGGACAGGGATCGACGAGCAGTACTTC. Protein: CASSLGRGTGIDEQYF.

The chain employs TRBV5-5 and TRBJ2-7; no definite D call. The germline CDR1 and CDR2 sequences are SGHKS and YYEKEE (reference sequence). Trimming took off 1 base at V and 0 bases at J, with 17 bases between the two ends. This CDR3 contains 17 residues. CDR3 sequence reads: CASSLQVAEVPSYEQYF. DNA for the CDR3: TGTGCCAGCAGCTTGCAAGTAGCCGAAGTTCCCTCCTACGAGCAGTACTTC.

This chain links TRBV9 with TRBJ1-1; D may be TRBD1 (5 bases). CDR3 length: 14 amino acids. Germline values: CDR1 SGDLS, CDR2 YYNGEE. The germline V and J ends were trimmed by 0 bases and 4 bases, with 10 bases remaining between them. CDR3 region: CASSVEGRGTEAFF. CDR3 in DNA: TGTGCCAGCAGCGTAGAGGGGCGCGGCACTGAAGCTTTCTTT.

V gene TRBV19 combines with J gene TRBJ1-4, with D perhaps TRBD1 (6 bases). Germline CDR1 is LNHDA and CDR2 is SQIVND (reference sequence). The CDR3 extends over 16 amino acids. Trimming shortened V by 4 bases and J by 8 bases, and 20 bases separated the two germline ends. In DNA, the CDR3 is TGTGCCAGTAGTACCCCGAAGGGGCGGGGGCTAGAAAAACTGTTTTTT. Its translation: CASSTPKGRGLEKLFF.

The J gene is TRBJ2-1, the V gene TRBV7-6; 8 bases align to TRBD2. CDR3 length: 17 amino acids. The V segment lost 5 bases and the J segment 10 bases; nucleotides outside the gene matches: 19. CDR1 is SGHVS, CDR2 FNYEAQ, per germline. CDR3 region: CASSPSAGGVSLGEQFF. Written as DNA, the CDR3 is TGTGCCAGCAGCCCCTCCGCCGGGGGGGTCAGTCTCGGGGAGCAGTTCTTC.